Following are 30 T cell receptor beta chains from one sample sequenced in a study of blood T cells in healthy people across ages. PCR was performed a second time for roughly 7 to 12 cycles using a sample-barcoded 5' primer and a J-beta primer mix. TCRdb re-derived calls from the 5' RACE reads in MiXCR, one entry per CDR3 protein. Among approximately 1,700,000 distinct CDR3 sequences listed, about 39% were seen once. Sequences were obtained from blood. The receptor source for this set is a human donor in good health.

This clonotype was recorded a few times. This rearrangement joins TRBV20-1 to TRBJ2-3; weak D call: TRBD1 (7 bases). The germline CDR1 and CDR2 sequences are DFQATT and SNEGSKA (reference sequence). This CDR3 spans 15 amino acids. The V gene lost 6 bases and the J gene lost 3 bases, with 19 bases spanning the gap. The chain's CDR3 is CSARRAGGYTDTQYF. CDR3 bases: TGCAGTGCCCGGAGGGCAGGGGGTTATACAGATACGCAGTATTTT.

Notes on this clonotype: One junction end does not reproduce the germline sequence, and a read error may be involved. The genes are TRBV6-2 or TRBV6-3 and TRBJ2-1; TRBD1 might be the D (5 bases). There are 17 residues in the CDR3. Germline V CDR1 and CDR2: MNHEY, SVGEGT. In DNA form, the CDR3 reads TGTGCCGGCAGTAATCACATCACCAGGGTTTCTTACAATGAGCAGTTCTTC. Translating it yields CAGSNHITRVSYNEQFF.

The chain is built from TRBV27 and TRBJ1-2, with a tentative D call TRBD1 (5 bases). Germline CDR1 MNHEY, CDR2 SMNVEV (reference sequence). V was trimmed by 6 bases and J by 4 bases, leaving 15 bases between them. There are 14 residues in the CDR3. The CDR3 loop reads CASRGTDGPYGYTF. The DNA for the CDR3 is TGTGCCAGCAGGGGGACGGACGGACCCTATGGCTACACCTTC.

In its sample, this clonotype was seen a few times. This chain joins TRBV15 and TRBJ2-2, with D possibly TRBD2 on 5 matching bases. CDR3 size: 15 residues. Germline values: CDR1 LNHNV, CDR2 YYDKDF (reference sequence). V lost 0 bases, J lost 1 base, and 6 bases lay in between. CDR3 protein: CATSRDRGNTGELFF. The CDR3 bases are TGTGCCACCAGCAGAGATCGGGGGAACACCGGGGAGCTGTTTTTT.

This clonotype came up a few times. V gene TRBV20-1 combines with J gene TRBJ2-1; D ambiguous. The CDR3 totals 12 residues. Germline V gene data show CDR1 as DFQATT and CDR2 as SNEGSKA (reference sequence). V lost 8 bases, J lost 4 bases, and 12 bases lay in between. This chain's CDR3 is CSTRTVYNEQFF. DNA for the CDR3: TGCAGTACCCGGACGGTATACAATGAGCAGTTCTTC.

In this sample, this clonotype turned up a few times. The chain has TRBV7-2 and TRBJ2-7, with D maybe TRBD2 (6 bases). The germline gives CDR1 SGHTA, CDR2 FQGNSA. V lost 1 base to trimming and J lost 3 bases, with 22 bases between them. CDR3 length equals 18 residues. This CDR3 is CASSLELGGPTQHYEQYF. In nucleotides, the CDR3 is TGTGCCAGCAGCTTAGAATTGGGAGGACCGACTCAGCACTACGAGCAGTACTTC.

V gene TRBV20-1 combines with J gene TRBJ1-1, with D unresolved. The germline gives CDR1 DFQATT, CDR2 SNEGSKA (reference sequence). This CDR3 contains 13 residues. V shed 3 bases and J shed 3 bases, with 11 bases lying between them. CDR3 loop: CSASSGRYTEAFF. CDR3 DNA: TGCAGTGCTAGCAGTGGTCGGTACACTGAAGCTTTCTTT.

The gene calls are TRBV20-1 and TRBJ1-2, with D unresolved. This CDR3 spans 13 amino acids. V gave up 5 bases and J gave up 8 bases, with 18 bases separating them. Per the germline V gene, CDR1 is DFQATT and CDR2 is SNEGSKA (reference sequence). CDR3 nucleotides: TGCAGTGCTTTCAATCGGGCCTTTGGAGGCTACACCTTC. Translation: CSAFNRAFGGYTF.

With regard to this clonotype: One end of the junction varies from germline; a read error may be responsible. The chain combines TRBV27 with TRBJ1-1; 7 bases match TRBD1. The germline V gene encodes CDR1 MNHEY and CDR2 SMNVEV (reference sequence). CDR3 length equals 15 residues. The CDR3 DNA follows: TGTGCCAGCAGTCGACAGGGAGGCATGAACACTGAAGCCTTCTTT. As protein: CASSRQGGMNTEAFF.

As for this clonotype: The conserved phenylalanine or tryptophan normally closing the CDR3 is absent here, so this likely arose from a read error. V and J are TRBV5-1 and TRBJ2-1; 9 bases map to TRBD1. Germline V gene lookup returns CDR1 SGHRS and CDR2 YFSETQ. The CDR3 runs to 14 residues. V lost 1 base to trimming and J lost 6 bases; unmatched junction nucleotides: 2. The CDR3 DNA reads as TGCGCCAGCAGCTTGTGGGACAGGGTCAATGAGCAGTTCTCC. It yields the protein CASSLWDRVNEQFS.

This clonotype was found a few times. This chain joins TRBV5-1 and TRBJ1-1; no clear D. Trimming pared 0 bases from V and 7 bases from J, leaving 13 bases between. The CDR3 runs 14 residues. CDR1 SGHRS and CDR2 YFSETQ come from the germline V gene. The CDR3 region has the DNA TGCGCCAGCAGCTTGGAGATGGTAGGTAATGAAGCTTTCTTT. It translates to CASSLEMVGNEAFF. The full variable domain, rest sourced from reference TRBV5-1 and TRBJ1-1, is KAGVTQTPRYLIKTRGQQVTLSCSPISGHRSVSWYQQTPGQGLQFLFEYFSETQRNKGNFPGRFSGRQFSNSRSEMNVSTLELGDSALYLCASSLEMVGNEAFFGQGTRLTVV.

The rearrangement links TRBV12-5 to TRBJ2-5; D is ambiguous. V was pared by 0 bases and J by 5 bases, with 4 bases between. Germline V CDR1 and CDR2: LGHNT, FRNRAP. There are 12 residues in the CDR3. The CDR3 DNA is TGTGCTAGTGGTTTGGTAGAGGAGACCCAGTACTTC. Protein product: CASGLVEETQYF.

This clonotype was recorded only once. The chain is built from TRBV7-9 and TRBJ2-2; D unclear. The CDR3 has 14 residues. Between the trimmed V and J ends, which lost 6 bases and 7 bases, there was a span of 15 bases. CDR1 is SEHNR and CDR2 is FQNEAQ in the germline V gene (reference sequence). CDR3 loop: CASRLLNDGGELFF. The CDR3 coding sequence is TGTGCCAGCAGACTGCTGAACGACGGCGGGGAGCTGTTTTTT.

The V call is TRBV5-1, the J call TRBJ2-3, with D perhaps matching TRBD1 (5 bases). Per the germline V gene, CDR1 is SGHRS and CDR2 is YFSETQ. The CDR3 consists of 14 residues. Trimming shortened V by 4 bases and J by 0 bases, and 9 bases separated the two germline ends. The CDR3 bases are TGCGCCAGCAGCCACCCAGGGAGCACAGATACGCAGTATTTT. As protein: CASSHPGSTDTQYF.

This sequence joins TRBV7-2 and TRBJ2-1, with D perhaps being TRBD1 or TRBD2 (6 bases each). Per the germline V gene, CDR1 is SGHTA and CDR2 is FQGNSA. The ends were cut back, 5 bases at V and 4 bases at J, with 12 bases in the middle. This CDR3 is 14 amino acids long. The DNA of the CDR3 is TGTGCCAGCAGCCCAGGGGACTTGTACAATGAGCAGTTCTTC. As protein: CASSPGDLYNEQFF.

The CDR3: CATSSPGSTEAFF. CDR3 in DNA: TGTGCCACCAGCAGCCCAGGTAGTACTGAAGCTTTCTTT. The rearrangement links TRBV15 to TRBJ1-1; D call uncertain. The CDR3 covers 13 residues. CDR1 is LNHNV, CDR2 YYDKDF, per germline (reference sequence). The V gene lost 3 bases and the J gene lost 5 bases, with 10 bases spanning the gap.

A single count supports this clonotype. The CDR3 DNA reads TGTGCCAGCAGTCCTAGCGGGGGGCCGGGCCTCTACGAGCAGTACTTC. It encodes CASSPSGGPGLYEQYF. The rearrangement links TRBV7-3 to TRBJ2-7, with TRBD2 matching 11 bases. The CDR3 contains 16 residues. Germline assignment: CDR1 SGHTA and CDR2 FQGTGA. V dropped 6 bases and J dropped 3; count of bases not matched to a gene: 10.

The CDR3 coding sequence is TGTGCCAGCACCATCGAGTACAATGAGCAGTTCTTC. Amino acid sequence: CASTIEYNEQFF. This chain joins TRBV5-6 and TRBJ2-1; no clear D gene. V lost 6 bases and J 4 bases, leaving 8 bases between the germline ends. This CDR3 contains 12 residues. CDR1 SGHDT and CDR2 YYEEEE come from the germline V gene.

The V call is TRBV7-2, the J call TRBJ1-5; D unresolved. Germline V gene sequence: CDR1 SGHTA, CDR2 FQGNSA. V lost 2 bases and J lost 0, with 5 bases in between. This CDR3 comprises 14 residues. The CDR3 nucleotides are TGTGCCAGCAGCTTATATGTTAGCAATCAGCCCCAGCATTTT. This translates into CASSLYVSNQPQHF. The variable domain in full, with the rest retrieved from reference TRBV7-2 and TRBJ1-5, is GAGVSQSPSNKVTEKGKDVELRCDPISGHTALYWYRQSLGQGLEFLIYFQGNSAPDKSGLPSDRFSAERTGGSVSTLTIQRTQQEDSAVYLCASSLYVSNQPQHFGDGTRLSIL.

There are a few counts of this clonotype. The chain carries TRBV28 and TRBJ1-1, with 7 bases that match TRBD1. Germline assignment: CDR1 MDHEN and CDR2 SYDVKM. This CDR3 comprises 15 residues. V shed 5 bases and J 3 bases; nucleotides not matched to a gene: 9. Here the CDR3 DNA reads TGTGCCAGCAGTCCGCGCAGGGGGTTGGACACTGAAGCTTTCTTT. Residues: CASSPRRGLDTEAFF.

This clonotype was detected only a few times. The chain carries TRBV20-1 and TRBJ1-1, with TRBD1 identical over 7 bases. V gave up 1 base and J gave up 4 bases; unmatched junction bases: 3. This CDR3 contains 13 residues. Germline-derived CDR1 and CDR2 are DFQATT and SNEGSKA (reference sequence). This CDR3 is CSARGGQRTEAFF. In DNA form, the CDR3 reads TGCAGTGCTAGAGGGGGACAGCGCACTGAAGCTTTCTTT.

This clonotype appeared a few times. The CDR3 DNA reads as TGTGCCAGCAGCTTGGCCGGGACAGGGGGGGGAGATACGCAGTATTTT. Encoded protein: CASSLAGTGGGDTQYF. The chain links TRBV5-6 to TRBJ2-3; 11 bases fit TRBD1. J lost 5 bases, V lost 0 bases, and 5 bases had no gene match. Per germline, CDR1 SGHDT and CDR2 YYEEEE. The CDR3 has 16 residues. The complete variable domain, with remaining parts taken from reference TRBV5-6 and TRBJ2-3, reads DAGVTQSPTHLIKTRGQQVTLRCSPKSGHDTVSWYQQALGQGPQFIFQYYEEEERQRGNFPDRFSGHQFPNYSSELNVNALLLGDSALYLCASSLAGTGGGDTQYFGPGTRLTVL.

This clonotype was found a few times. The chain joins TRBV4-1 to TRBJ2-3; a possible D gene is TRBD1 (5 bases). V was cut by 3 bases and J by 2 bases, with 9 bases left in between. The CDR3 is made up of 14 amino acids. Germline V gene lookup returns CDR1 MGHRA and CDR2 YSYEKL. The CDR3 nucleotides read TGCGCCAGCAGCCAGGGGCCATACACAGATACGCAGTATTTT. This sequence encodes CASSQGPYTDTQYF.

The chain combines TRBV29-1 with TRBJ1-1; D gene unclear. V was clipped by 3 bases and J by 1 base, with 9 bases between them. Germline CDR1 SQVTM, CDR2 ANQGSEA. The CDR3 length is 13 residues. The CDR3 nucleotides read TGCAGCGTTGATTTTCCAGGGAACACTGAAGCTTTCTTT. It specifies CSVDFPGNTEAFF. The whole variable domain, filled in from reference TRBV29-1 and TRBJ1-1, reads SAVISQKPSRDICQRGTSLTIQCQVDSQVTMMFWYRQQPGQSLTLIATANQGSEATYESGFVIDKFPISRPNLTFSTLTVSNMSPEDSSIYLCSVDFPGNTEAFFGQGTRLTVV.

This clonotype was counted only a few times. The V call is TRBV20-1, the J call TRBJ2-3; a possible D gene is TRBD2 (5 bases). Between the trimmed V and J ends, which lost 3 bases and 3 bases, there was a span of 7 bases. In germline, CDR1 is DFQATT, CDR2 SNEGSKA (reference sequence). The CDR3 contains 12 residues. The CDR3 is CSARTITDTQYF. The CDR3 DNA is TGCAGTGCTAGGACTATTACAGATACGCAGTATTTT.

This clonotype was counted between two and nine times. The rearrangement links TRBV7-2 to TRBJ1-1, with TRBD1 as a possible D gene (5 bases). From germline, CDR1 is SGHTA and CDR2 FQGNSA. V lost 3 bases and J lost 0, with 8 bases in between. The CDR3 has 14 amino acids. CDR3 amino acids: CASSFSTVNTEAFF. The DNA for the CDR3 is TGTGCCAGCAGCTTCTCGACAGTGAACACTGAAGCTTTCTTT.

The chain joins TRBV12-3 or TRBV12-4 to TRBJ1-2, with 9 bases aligning to TRBD1. V lost 8 bases to trimming and J lost 6 bases; unmatched junction nucleotides: 4. The CDR3 contains 12 residues. This CDR3 reads CASLTGGHGYTF. Written as DNA, the CDR3 is TGTGCCAGCCTGACAGGGGGTCATGGCTACACCTTC.

V gene TRBV2 combines with J gene TRBJ1-1; 7 nucleotides align to TRBD1. Trimming at V came to 10 bases and at J to 0 bases, leaving 8 bases not matched to a gene. The V gene's germline CDR1 is SNHLY and CDR2 FYNNEI. The CDR3 loop spans 14 amino acids. CDR3 in DNA: TGTGCCAACATGATGACAGGGATGAACACTGAAGCTTTCTTT. It yields the protein CANMMTGMNTEAFF.

Note on this clonotype: A read error may account for a junction end that differs from germline. CDR3 nucleotide sequence: TGTGCCAGCAGCTTACTGGACAGGGGGAGCAATCTGCCCCAGCATTTT. Its protein product is CASSLLDRGSNLPQHF. The rearrangement uses TRBV7-8 and TRBJ1-5; 10 nucleotides align to TRBD1. CDR3 length equals 16 residues. Germline V gene data show CDR1 as SGHVS and CDR2 as FQNEAQ.

The J gene is TRBJ2-4, the V gene TRBV28, with D tentatively TRBD1 or TRBD2 (6 bases each). Trimming left V 5 bases short and J 13 bases short, with 30 bases between. Germline V CDR1 and CDR2: MDHEN, SYDVKM. The CDR3 is made up of 17 amino acids. The CDR3 coding sequence is TGTGCCAGCAGTGGGACAAGGAGGGGTAATCCTTACAATGAGCAGTACTTC. This sequence encodes CASSGTRRGNPYNEQYF.